A single sample gave rise to the 15 T cell receptor beta chains below, sequenced in a study of response to subunit inactivated influenza vaccine. MiXCR, run by TCRdb on the RT-PCR reads, gives a single entry per CDR3 protein. The data show about 500,000 distinct CDR3 sequences, with more than 15% seen just once and less than 4% held by the top ten. The sample here was CD4+ T cells sorted from PBMCs, taken less than 30 months after vaccination. The receptors originated from a man between 45 and 75 years old who received an inactivated influenza vaccine.

This clonotype was observed a few times. The rearrangement links TRBV20-1 to TRBJ2-3; D is unresolved. Germline-derived CDR1 and CDR2 are DFQATT and SNEGSKA (reference sequence). Trimming cost V 3 bases and J 2 bases, with 12 bases left between them. The CDR3 has 14 residues. Here the CDR3 reads CSARYGGYTDTQYF. Here the CDR3 DNA reads TGCAGTGCTAGGTATGGCGGATACACAGATACGCAGTATTTT.

This clonotype came up many times. The rearrangement links TRBV10-3 to TRBJ2-1, with unresolved D. Germline CDR1 and CDR2: ENHRY and SYGVKD. CDR3 size: 15 residues. Trimming left V 6 bases short and J 8 bases short, with 20 bases between. CDR3 amino acids: CAIRPFGELNHEQFF. CDR3 in DNA: TGTGCCATCAGACCCTTCGGCGAGCTTAACCATGAGCAGTTCTTC.

This chain links TRBV19 with TRBJ2-5, with D perhaps matching TRBD2 (5 bases). This CDR3 comprises 14 residues. Germline V gene lookup returns CDR1 LNHDA and CDR2 SQIVND (reference sequence). The germline V and J ends were trimmed by 6 bases and 5 bases, with 16 bases remaining between them. The CDR3 DNA is TGTGCCAGTAGCCTCATCGGGGAGATGGAGACCCAGTACTTC. It translates to CASSLIGEMETQYF.

The chain is built from TRBV10-3 and TRBJ1-2; 7 nucleotides line up with TRBD1. Trimming cost V 6 bases and J 3 bases; bases outside gene matches: 4. Germline lookup yields CDR1 ENHRY and CDR2 SYGVKD. This CDR3 region has 13 residues. CDR3 region: CAIRIGTDYGYTF. The CDR3 DNA is TGTGCCATCAGAATAGGGACAGACTATGGCTACACCTTC.

This clonotype occurred a few times. The gene calls are TRBV3-1 and TRBJ2-2; 9 nucleotides align to TRBD2. Losses at the gene ends were 4 bases for V and 5 bases for J; bases not matched to a gene: 5. The length of the CDR3 is 15 residues. Germline V gene data show CDR1 as LGHDT and CDR2 as YNNKEL (reference sequence). For the CDR3, the DNA is TGTGCCAGCAGCCGTAGCGGGAGAAAAACCGGGGAGCTGTTTTTT. Protein: CASSRSGRKTGELFF.

The chain carries TRBV20-1 and TRBJ2-7; D possibly corresponds to TRBD2 (7 bases). This CDR3 region has 12 residues. V lost 4 bases and J lost 7, with 14 bases in between. CDR1 DFQATT and CDR2 SNEGSKA come from the germline V gene (reference sequence). The CDR3 region is CSANLQGGEQYF. The CDR3 nucleotides read TGCAGTGCTAACCTACAGGGAGGGGAGCAGTACTTC.

The count of this clonotype is one. The chain employs TRBV13 and TRBJ2-5; 8 bases align to TRBD2. Germline V gene sequence: CDR1 PRHDT, CDR2 FYEKMQ (reference sequence). This CDR3 comprises 14 residues. V lost 6 bases and J lost 1; bases outside the gene matches: 4. The CDR3 coding sequence is TGTGCCAGCAGAGCGACTAGCGCCCAAGAGACCCAGTACTTC. Translated, it gives CASRATSAQETQYF. Complete variable domain (other parts from reference TRBV13 and TRBJ2-5): AAGVIQSPRHLIKEKRETATLKCYPIPRHDTVYWYQQGPGQDPQFLISFYEKMQSDKGSIPDRFSAQQFSDYHSELNMSSLELGDSALYFCASRATSAQETQYFGPGTRLLVL.

This clonotype was detected only a few times. The rearrangement joins TRBV12-3 or TRBV12-4 to TRBJ1-4; TRBD1 is a possible D gene (5 bases). The CDR3 has 14 residues. V lost 6 bases and J lost 8, with 16 bases in between. The CDR3 sequence: CASSLGDLREKLFF. The CDR3 DNA reads TGTGCCAGCAGCCTAGGGGATCTGCGCGAAAAACTGTTTTTT.

This chain links TRBV11-2 with TRBJ2-7; unclear D gene. With 5 bases removed from V and 3 bases from J, the gap between germline ends came to 8 bases. CDR3 length: 12 residues. Germline assignment: CDR1 SGHAT and CDR2 FQNNGV. The DNA for the CDR3 is TGTGCCAGCAGCCAGACCCGCTACGAGCAGTACTTC. It is translated as CASSQTRYEQYF. Full variable domain (rest looked up from reference TRBV11-2 and TRBJ2-7): EAGVAQSPRYKIIEKRQSVAFWCNPISGHATLYWYQQILGQGPKLLIQFQNNGVVDDSQLPKDRFSAERLKGVDSTLKIQPAKLEDSAVYLCASSQTRYEQYFGPGTRLTVT.

This clonotype was seen repeatedly, ten times or more. V is TRBV28 and J is TRBJ1-4; D not certain. CDR3 length: 16 amino acids. The germline V and J ends were trimmed by 4 bases and 3 bases, with 15 bases remaining between them. Germline-derived CDR1 and CDR2 are MDHEN and SYDVKM. CDR3 region: CASSSTADQSNEKLFF. The CDR3 coding sequence is TGTGCCAGCAGTTCCACCGCGGACCAATCTAATGAAAAACTGTTTTTT.

This clonotype turned up a few times. J is TRBJ2-1 and V is TRBV27; D assignment may be TRBD1 or TRBD2 (5 bases each). Germline CDR1 is MNHEY and CDR2 is SMNVEV (reference sequence). The ends were cut back, 8 bases at V and 0 bases at J, with 14 bases in the middle. CDR3 length: 15 amino acids. The CDR3, as DNA: TGTGCCAGCCGGGGCAGAAGAGTCTCCTACAATGAGCAGTTCTTC. It codes for CASRGRRVSYNEQFF.

This clonotype was picked up many times. J is TRBJ2-7 and V is TRBV4-3; D is possibly TRBD2 (6 bases). CDR3 size: 18 residues. V dropped 3 bases and J dropped 0 bases, with 21 bases sitting between them. Germline V gene sequence: CDR1 LGHNA, CDR2 YSLEER. CDR3 sequence reads: CASSQRVEGGGNSYEQYF. The CDR3 nucleotides are TGCGCCAGCAGCCAGAGGGTGGAAGGTGGAGGGAACTCCTACGAGCAGTACTTC.

Ten or more counts support this clonotype. V and J are TRBV7-8 and TRBJ2-5; the match to TRBD1 covers 7 bases. Looked up from germline, CDR1 is SGHVS and CDR2 is FQNEAQ. CDR3 length: 13 amino acids. The ends lost 3 bases at V and 4 bases at J; junction bases unmatched: 2. The CDR3 spells CASSFRQGETQYF. As DNA, the CDR3 is TGTGCCAGCAGCTTTAGACAGGGAGAGACCCAGTACTTC.

V gene TRBV29-1 combines with J gene TRBJ2-2, with 8 bases identical to TRBD1. Germline V gives CDR1 SQVTM, CDR2 ANQGSEA. This CDR3 region has 17 residues. Losses at the gene ends were 0 bases for V and 1 base for J; bases not matched to a gene: 7. In DNA form, the CDR3 reads TGCAGCGTTGAAGATCGGAGGACAGGGTGGAACACCGGGGAGCTGTTTTTT. This gives the protein CSVEDRRTGWNTGELFF.

This clonotype was recorded a few times. This chain joins TRBV21-1 and TRBJ2-7. TRBV21-1 is assigned pseudogene status. The CDR3 sequence is 14 residues long. This CDR3 reads CASSKRGTDYEQYF. The CDR3 DNA sequence: TGTGCCAGCAGCAAACGGGGTACAGACTACGAGCAGTACTTC.